The entry that follows covers one TCR beta chain sequence. Its binding antigen is unknown. No qualities accompany the bases; no much larger clone lies one base away. Instrument used: Illumina HiSeq 2500. Quantitative 5'-RACE with molecular barcodes was the method used to prepare the TCR beta libraries. As for the original processing: Disease-linked TCR variants were identified with a new computational method built on a probabilistic model of VDJ rearrangement. TCRdb reprocessed the public reads (quality trimming at Q25 with fastp, clone calling with MiXCR) and kept in-frame beta chains. A single entry per CDR3 protein holds the most common genes and DNA from its merged rows. For this entry, the V and J calls and clone size follow TCRdb and not the study's own pipeline. This sample is represented by about 310,000 distinct CDR3 sequences; about 20% of them were singletons. About 4% of the sample is in the top ten clones.

This specimen comes from a study of CD8 T cells in ankylosing spondylitis (dated by TCRdb to 2016 to 2017). About the investigation overall: The study profiled T cell receptor beta repertoires in healthy donors and ankylosing spondylitis patients to find disease-linked TCR variants. Samples of peripheral blood were taken, and for ankylosing spondylitis patients, synovial fluid was collected as well. The whole study cohort included 108 healthy donors and about two dozen ankylosing spondylitis patients. Overall results and qualifications from the work: A CD8+ phenotype was shown by the disease-linked clones, which were found at relatively low frequencies in peripheral blood. Significant enrichment of the disease-linked clones was reported in matched synovial fluid samples from ankylosing spondylitis patients. A TCR beta motif made up of eight or nine highly homologous amino acid variants appeared to be characteristic of blood from ankylosing spondylitis patients. Some of the motif variants had been reported before in the synovial fluid and blood of reactive arthritis patients, a finding that suggests common disease-initiation mechanisms.

From its cysteine to its phenylalanine, the CDR3 spans 15 amino acids. Only CDR3 DNA remains: 45 bases, in frame from the first base. Here V drops 1 base and J drops 7 bases, and the junction holds 9 bases not matched to any gene. CDR1 and CDR2, looked up from the germline V gene, are SGHTA and FQGNSA. The sequence is built from TRBV7-2 and TRBJ2-5, and 7 junction bases match TRBD2. This sequence was found in a female donor with ankylosing spondylitis or in good health (not recorded which). The sequenced sample was blood, either unsorted or a sorted T cell fraction (not recorded which). The CDR3 protein: CASSLDGSREVTQYF. The DNA is TGTGCCAGCAGCTTAGACGGATCCCGGGAGGTGACCCAGTACTTC.